This TCR beta chain came from a study of T cell changes during pregnancy in multiple sclerosis. Sequencing was performed with immunoSEQ multiplex PCR; in TCRdb, only in-frame clones are kept and a portion is missing. The repertoire holds over 50,000 clones, with 92% as singletons. The TCR comes from a female donor with multiple sclerosis, enrolled in a pregnancy study. Material: CD4+ T cells from peripheral blood mononuclear cells, obtained after pregnancy.

CDR3 sequence (DNA): TGTGCCAGCAGCTTAGGGGACAGGAGAAACTATGGCTACACCTTC. This translates into CASSLGDRRNYGYTF. J is TRBJ1-2 and V is TRBV7-9; 8 nucleotides line up with TRBD1. Trimming cost V 1 base and J 2 bases; bases outside gene matches: 3. In germline, CDR1 is SEHNR, CDR2 FQNEAQ (reference sequence). CDR3 length: 15 amino acids.